The 27 T cell receptor beta chains below all came from one sample that was sequenced in a study of shared clonotypes between healthy human individuals. The protocol was immunoSEQ multiplex PCR, while the TCRdb copy is restricted to in-frame clones and leaves out a portion. Of hundreds of thousands of clones listed, around 86% are singletons. Material for sequencing was memory CD8+ T cells sorted from blood. Subset here: CD45RO+ cells pooled with CCR7-negative TemRA cells. The origin of the receptors is a man in his late teens or twenties in good health.

Many counts were recorded for this clone. The chain recombines TRBV27 with TRBJ2-3; the D is unclear. This CDR3 comprises 16 residues. CDR1 MNHEY and CDR2 SMNVEV come from the germline V gene (reference sequence). Trimming pared 1 base from V and 2 bases from J, leaving 13 bases between. CDR3 region: CASSLYPDPNTDTQYF. CDR3 coding DNA: TGTGCCAGCAGTTTATACCCCGACCCCAACACAGATACGCAGTATTTT.

V gene TRBV7-2 combines with J gene TRBJ2-7; possible D gene TRBD2, 6 bases. Germline lookup yields CDR1 SGHTA and CDR2 FQGNSA. The length of the CDR3 is 14 residues. V was shortened by 4 bases and J by 0 bases, with 10 bases between the two germline ends. CDR3 sequence: CASSSVTSSYEQYF. CDR3 DNA sequence: TGTGCCAGCAGCTCTGTGACTAGCTCCTACGAGCAGTACTTC.

The chain uses TRBV9 and TRBJ2-1, with D possibly being TRBD1 or TRBD2 (6 bases each). CDR3 length equals 20 residues. The germline V and J ends were trimmed by 3 bases and 2 bases, with 27 bases remaining between them. CDR1 and CDR2 from the germline V gene are SGDLS and YYNGEE. This chain's CDR3 is CASSGEPGHREIPPYNEQFF. In nucleotides, the CDR3 is TGTGCCAGCAGCGGAGAACCGGGACACCGGGAGATCCCTCCCTACAATGAGCAGTTCTTC.

This clone was recorded only once. This chain links TRBV27 with TRBJ2-1; no clear D gene. Trimming removed 8 bases from V and 0 bases from J, with 14 bases in between. Germline V gene lookup returns CDR1 MNHEY and CDR2 SMNVEV (reference sequence). The length of the CDR3 is 15 residues. For the CDR3, the DNA is TGTGCCAGCGGCCCCCCCAGGAACTCCTACAATGAGCAGTTCTTC. Translation: CASGPPRNSYNEQFF.

The chain uses TRBV18 and TRBJ1-5, with 7 bases matching TRBD1. Unmatched junction bases numbered 11, after V lost 4 bases and J lost 5 bases. This CDR3 comprises 16 residues. Germline values: CDR1 KGHSH, CDR2 LQKENI. Here the CDR3 reads CASSRYRGEDDQPQHF. The CDR3 nucleotides read TGTGCCAGCTCACGTTACAGGGGCGAAGATGATCAGCCCCAGCATTTT.

J is TRBJ2-1 and V is TRBV7-9; 8 bases align to TRBD1. The CDR3 is 15 amino acids. V lost 4 bases to trimming and J lost 6 bases; unmatched junction nucleotides: 8. The germline V gene has CDR1 SEHNR and CDR2 FQNEAQ (reference sequence). The DNA for the CDR3 is TGTGCCAGCAGCTCACCGGGACAGGCGGCCAATGAGCAGTTCTTC. This sequence encodes CASSSPGQAANEQFF.

The genes are TRBV7-9 and TRBJ2-7; the D gene is possibly TRBD1 (6 bases). Germline V gene sequence: CDR1 SEHNR, CDR2 FQNEAQ (reference sequence). V was trimmed by 1 base and J by 5 bases, leaving 15 bases between them. The CDR3 totals 15 residues. The DNA of the CDR3 is TGTGCCAGCAGCTTAGATCCGGCAGGGGTGGACGAGCAGTACTTC. This codes for CASSLDPAGVDEQYF.

The genes are TRBV11-2 and TRBJ1-4; weak D call: TRBD1 (6 bases). V dropped 4 bases and J dropped 1 base, with 13 bases sitting between them. In germline, CDR1 is SGHAT, CDR2 FQNNGV. CDR3 size: 16 residues. The CDR3 sequence: CASSYHHRETNEKLFF. CDR3 in DNA: TGTGCCAGCAGCTACCACCACAGGGAAACTAATGAAAAACTGTTTTTT.

This chain uses TRBV27 with TRBJ1-2, with TRBD1 matching over 12 bases. There are 17 residues in the CDR3. Germline trimming cut 4 bases from V and 3 bases from J; bases unmatched to any gene: 9. Germline-derived CDR1 and CDR2 are MNHEY and SMNVEV (reference sequence). In DNA form, the CDR3 reads TGTGCCAGCAGTTATTCTTCCGGGACAGGGGGCTACTATGGCTACACCTTC. Translated: CASSYSSGTGGYYGYTF.

This chain uses TRBV29-1 with TRBJ2-7; 11 bases map to TRBD2. V shed 6 bases, J shed 0 bases, and the junction held 1 base outside the gene matches. This CDR3 region has 13 residues. Germline V gene lookup returns CDR1 SQVTM and CDR2 ANQGSEA. CDR3 residues: CSVTSGSSYEQYF. In DNA, the CDR3 is TGCAGCGTAACTAGCGGGAGCTCCTACGAGCAGTACTTC.

This chain uses TRBV19 with TRBJ1-1; D gene unclear. The CDR3 is 13 residues long. CDR1 LNHDA and CDR2 SQIVND come from the germline V gene (reference sequence). The ends were cut back, 3 bases at V and 1 base at J, with 6 bases in the middle. CDR3 sequence: CASSIQENTEAFF. The CDR3 DNA sequence: TGTGCCAGTAGTATTCAGGAGAACACTGAAGCTTTCTTT.

This clone was recorded only once. This chain uses TRBV30 with TRBJ1-1; D possibly corresponds to TRBD1 (5 bases). In germline, CDR1 is GTSNPN, CDR2 SVGIG (reference sequence). Trimming removed 1 base at V and 8 bases at J, with 17 bases between. This CDR3 is 14 amino acids long. CDR3 amino acids: CAWSELGLEGEAFF. The CDR3 DNA is TGTGCCTGGAGTGAGTTGGGTTTAGAGGGGGAAGCTTTCTTT.

The chain is built from TRBV2 and TRBJ2-5; 10 bases agree with TRBD1. Looked up from germline, CDR1 is SNHLY and CDR2 is FYNNEI. CDR3 length equals 14 residues. Unmatched junction bases numbered 3, after V lost 5 bases and J lost 3 bases. CDR3 sequence (DNA): TGTGCCAGCAGTACCGGGACAGGGGAAGAGACCCAGTACTTC. Its translation is CASSTGTGEETQYF.

This clone was seen many times. The chain combines TRBV4-1 with TRBJ1-5; D unclear. V lost 0 bases and J lost 5, with 11 bases in between. Germline V CDR1 and CDR2: MGHRA, YSYEKL. The CDR3 has 15 amino acids. In DNA form, the CDR3 reads TGCGCCAGCAGCCAAGATCCGGTAATTCATCAGCCCCAGCATTTT. The encoded protein is CASSQDPVIHQPQHF.

V and J are TRBV4-1 and TRBJ2-1; 7 bases line up with TRBD1. The junction had 10 bases not matched to a gene; V was cut back by 1 base and J by 4 bases. Germline V gives CDR1 MGHRA, CDR2 YSYEKL. The CDR3 covers 17 residues. As DNA, the CDR3 is TGCGCCAGCAGCCAAGTCCCGGGGACAGTAATTTACAATGAGCAGTTCTTC. Translation gives CASSQVPGTVIYNEQFF.

The chain employs TRBV9 and TRBJ1-5; 7 nucleotides align to TRBD1. This CDR3 has 17 amino acids. Per the germline V gene, CDR1 is SGDLS and CDR2 is YYNGEE. V was pared by 0 bases and J by 7 bases, with 13 bases of the junction left unmatched. Written as DNA, the CDR3 is TGTGCCAGCAGCGTAGGGCCCTTCACAGGGGCAGGGCAGCCCCAGCATTTT. Translating gives CASSVGPFTGAGQPQHF. Complete variable domain (other parts from reference TRBV9 and TRBJ1-5): DSGVTQTPKHLITATGQRVTLRCSPRSGDLSVYWYQQSLDQGLQFLIQYYNGEERAKGNILERFSAQQFPDLHSELNLSSLELGDSALYFCASSVGPFTGAGQPQHFGDGTRLSIL.

The chain carries TRBV7-9 and TRBJ1-2, with D perhaps matching TRBD1 (5 bases). Trimming cost V 5 bases and J 5 bases, with 18 bases left between them. The CDR3 consists of 15 residues. Germline V gene data show CDR1 as SEHNR and CDR2 as FQNEAQ (reference sequence). In DNA form, the CDR3 reads TGTGCCAGCAGCCACACACTACAGGATAGATATGGCTACACCTTC. This encodes CASSHTLQDRYGYTF.

The genes are TRBV29-1 and TRBJ2-3; D unresolved. In germline, CDR1 is SQVTM, CDR2 ANQGSEA. This CDR3 spans 13 amino acids. The V end lost 4 bases, the J end lost 2 bases, and 10 bases lay between the germline ends. CDR3: CSVAGPYTDTQYF. In DNA form, the CDR3 reads TGCAGCGTTGCCGGGCCCTACACAGATACGCAGTATTTT.

In its sample, this clone was seen once. This rearrangement joins TRBV13 to TRBJ2-1; D unresolved. Germline CDR1 reads PRHDT; CDR2 reads FYEKMQ (reference sequence). This CDR3 comprises 13 residues. V dropped 4 bases and J dropped 7 bases, with 11 bases sitting between them. Here the CDR3 reads CASSSPLRNEQFF. CDR3 bases: TGTGCCAGCAGCTCTCCTCTACGAAATGAGCAGTTCTTC.

The gene calls are TRBV11-1 and TRBJ2-7; no firm D call. CDR1 SGHAT and CDR2 FQDESV come from the germline V gene (reference sequence). This CDR3 is built from 14 residues. Trimming took 4 bases from V and 2 from J, leaving 12 bases between them. CDR3 loop: CASSSFPAAYEQYF. The CDR3 nucleotides are TGTGCCAGCAGCTCCTTCCCGGCGGCCTACGAGCAGTACTTC. Variable domain in full (rest from reference TRBV11-1 and TRBJ2-7): EAEVAQSPRYKITEKSQAVAFWCDPISGHATLYWYRQILGQGPELLVQFQDESVVDDSQLPKDRFSAERLKGVDSTLKIQPAELGDSAMYLCASSSFPAAYEQYFGPGTRLTVT.

This chain links TRBV6-1 with TRBJ2-7, with TRBD2 identical over 14 bases. Germline V gives CDR1 MNHNS, CDR2 SASEGT. V dropped 1 base and J dropped 6; count of bases not matched to a gene: 2. The CDR3 spans 15 residues. The CDR3 coding sequence is TGTGCCAGCAGTGAAGTGGGACTAGCGGGAGTCGAGCAGTACTTC. It specifies CASSEVGLAGVEQYF.

The J gene is TRBJ2-7, the V gene TRBV7-6; possibly TRBD1 for D (5 bases). Germline lookup yields CDR1 SGHVS and CDR2 FNYEAQ. The V gene lost 1 base and the J gene lost 1 base, with 8 bases spanning the gap. The length of the CDR3 is 14 residues. In nucleotides, the CDR3 is TGTGCCAGCAGCTTAGTTGACAGTTCCTACGAGCAGTACTTC. This gives the protein CASSLVDSSYEQYF.

The chain couples TRBV27 to TRBJ2-2, with 10 nucleotides matching TRBD1. Germline CDR1 and CDR2: MNHEY and SMNVEV (reference sequence). CDR3 length: 14 amino acids. J was trimmed by 5 bases and V by 5 bases; bases with no gene match: 2. CDR3 sequence reads: CASSMGQGTGELFF. The CDR3 nucleotides read TGTGCCAGCAGTATGGGACAGGGGACCGGGGAGCTGTTTTTT.

In the case of this clone: This may be a read error: a much more frequent sequence differs by one nucleotide. V gene TRBV5-6 combines with J gene TRBJ2-7, with 7 bases fitting TRBD1. After removal of 4 bases from V and 2 bases from J, the junction contained 3 bases not matched to a gene. The CDR3 contains 13 residues. CDR1 SGHDT and CDR2 YYEEEE come from the germline V gene. In DNA, the CDR3 is TGTGCCAGCAGCCCGGGACAGACCTACGAGCAGTACTTC. Residues: CASSPGQTYEQYF.

The rearrangement links TRBV27 to TRBJ2-2, with 11 bases matching TRBD2. The germline V gene encodes CDR1 MNHEY and CDR2 SMNVEV (reference sequence). Trimming cost V 5 bases and J 1 base; bases outside gene matches: 6. The CDR3 runs 17 residues. The CDR3 loop reads CASSLVGLAGNTGELFF. For the CDR3, the DNA is TGTGCCAGCAGTCTCGTCGGACTAGCGGGGAACACCGGGGAGCTGTTTTTT.

This clone was seen more than once but under ten times. The V and J genes are TRBV19 and TRBJ2-3; D tentatively reads TRBD1 or TRBD2 (5 bases each). This CDR3 has 17 amino acids. V dropped 2 bases and J dropped 5 bases, with 20 bases sitting between them. Germline CDR1 LNHDA, CDR2 SQIVND (reference sequence). This chain's CDR3 is CASSIIIRDLAGDTQYF. The CDR3 DNA reads as TGTGCCAGTAGTATAATAATTCGGGACCTGGCCGGAGATACGCAGTATTTT.

V and J are TRBV5-5 and TRBJ2-7; TRBD1 agrees at 7 bases. Germline-derived CDR1 and CDR2 are SGHKS and YYEKEE (reference sequence). The CDR3 is made up of 14 amino acids. J was trimmed by 4 bases and V by 4 bases; bases with no gene match: 8. CDR3 coding DNA: TGTGCCAGCAGCCTGGCCGGGACAGAGTACGAGCAGTACTTC. Translating gives CASSLAGTEYEQYF.